The rows below give T cell receptor beta chains drawn from one sample of a study of OX40 agonist ivuxolimab in advanced cancers. Method: immunoSEQ multiplex PCR; TCRdb's copy keeps in-frame clones and lacks some. The sample lists some 19,000 clones, about 75% occurring once. The sample here was CD4+ or CD8+ T cells sorted from blood, taken in a trial of the OX40 agonist ivuxolimab. The receptors come from an adult with an advanced solid tumor such as melanoma, head and neck, liver or kidney cancer. The CDR3 runs from the conserved cysteine through the conserved F or W. The order of the fields is J gene, V gene, D gene, clone size, CDR3 DNA, CDR3 protein. D genes are given only for firm matches. Clone size is shown for a subset of rows, as once, few, many or a class of expanded clone.

TRBJ2-2 | TRBV19 | - | - | TGTGCCAGTAGCGGGGTCACCGGGGAGCTGTTTTTT | CASSGVTGELFF
TRBJ1-3 | TRBV4-2 | TRBD1 | - | TGTGCCAGCAGCGAGGGGGCTTTCCTTTCTGGAAACACCATATATTTT | CASSEGAFLSGNTIYF
TRBJ2-7 | TRBV27 | - | once | TGTGCCAGCAGTTTATCGGGATCCTACGAGCAGTACTTC | CASSLSGSYEQYF
TRBJ1-5 | TRBV6-4 | - | - | TGTGCCAGCAGTGGTCTGACGGGTCCTTATAGCAATCAGCCCCAGCATTTT | CASSGLTGPYSNQPQHF
TRBJ2-7 | TRBV28 | - | - | TGCTCCGCTGGGCGGAACTACGAGCAGTACTTC | CSAGRNYEQYF
TRBJ2-7 | TRBV19 | - | - | TGTGCCAGTAGTAAGGACGGAGAGCAGTACTTC | CASSKDGEQYF
TRBJ2-7 | TRBV5-1 | - | - | TGCGCCAGCAGCTTGGGCGGGCCCACCTACGAGCAGTACTTC | CASSLGGPTYEQYF
TRBJ1-2 | TRBV4-2 | - | - | TGTGCCAGCAGCCCGACACTGACAGGTACTAACTATGGCTACACCTTC | CASSPTLTGTNYGYTF
TRBJ2-2 | TRBV29-1 | - | - | TGCAGCGCCGGGGCTATTGTAGGCGGGGAGCTGTTTTTT | CSAGAIVGGELFF
TRBJ2-7 | TRBV29-1 | - | few | TGCAGCGTGGCCGCGGGGAGCTCCTACGAGCAGTACTTC | CSVAAGSSYEQYF
TRBJ2-1 | TRBV7-5 | - | - | TGTGCCAGAAGCTTAGCGTGGCGGGAGGCCAATGAGCAGTTCTTC | CARSLAWREANEQFF
TRBJ1-1 | TRBV5-6 | TRBD1 | few | TGTGCCAGCAGCTTGCTACAGGGGAGATACACTGAAGCTTTCTTT | CASSLLQGRYTEAFF
TRBJ1-2 | TRBV11-2 | TRBD1 | - | TGTGCCAGCAGCGAGACAGGGCTCTATGGCTACACCTTC | CASSETGLYGYTF
TRBJ1-5 | TRBV14 | - | - | TGTGCCAGCAGCCAGTTCGGGGAGCAGCCCCAGCATTTT | CASSQFGEQPQHF
TRBJ2-3 | TRBV4-2 | - | few | TGTGCCAGCAGCCAAGACCCGTCAGATACGCAGTATTTT | CASSQDPSDTQYF
TRBJ1-5 | TRBV9 | - | few | TGTGCCAGCAGCGTAGGTGGGGGTCAGCCCCAGCATTTT | CASSVGGGQPQHF
TRBJ1-2 | TRBV27 | - | few | TGTGCCAGCAGGGGGCTCAGCTATGGCTACACCTTC | CASRGLSYGYTF
TRBJ2-7 | TRBV4-1 | TRBD1 | - | TGCGCCAGCAGCCTCCTGGGACAGGGAAACGAGCAGTACTTC | CASSLLGQGNEQYF
TRBJ2-7 | TRBV29-1 | - | - | TGCAGCGTTCGTGGGGAAAGCACCTACGAGCAGTACTTC | CSVRGESTYEQYF
TRBJ2-7 | TRBV4-2 | TRBD2 | - | TGTGCCAGCAGCCAGGAGAGTAGCGGGGCCCACTCCTACGAGCAGTACTTC | CASSQESSGAHSYEQYF
TRBJ1-2 | TRBV14 | - | - | TGTGCCAGCAGTGCAGAGATTGGCGCCTATGGCTACACCTTC | CASSAEIGAYGYTF
TRBJ2-1 | TRBV7-9 | TRBD2 | - | TGTGCCAGCATCCAGACGTTGACTAGCGGATACAATGAGCAGTTCTTC | CASIQTLTSGYNEQFF
TRBJ2-7 | TRBV7-6 | TRBD1 | - | TGTGCCAGCAGCAGGGACAGTTCCTACGAGCAGTACTTC | CASSRDSSYEQYF
TRBJ2-7 | TRBV19 | - | - | TGTGCCAGTAGTGCCCAACTAGGTAGGGAGCAGTACTTC | CASSAQLGREQYF
TRBJ2-2 | TRBV6-5 | - | - | TGTGCCACTACAAAAAACACCGGGGAGCTGTTTTTT | CATTKNTGELFF
TRBJ1-2 | TRBV7-3 | - | large | TGTGCCAGCAGCTTAATAGGGGGAGACGGCTATGGCTACACCTTC | CASSLIGGDGYGYTF
TRBJ2-1 | TRBV9 | - | - | TGTGCCAGCAGGGGGGACAATGAGCAGTTCTTC | CASRGDNEQFF
TRBJ2-3 | TRBV7-9 | - | - | TGTGCCAGCAGCTTGGCAGGGCCCACAGATACGCAGTATTTT | CASSLAGPTDTQYF
TRBJ2-7 | TRBV7-9 | - | - | TGTGCCAGCAGCTTAGGTGGGTCACGTGGCGAGCAGTACTTC | CASSLGGSRGEQYF
TRBJ2-7 | TRBV25-1 | - | - | TGTGCCAGCAGTGACAGGGGTGGCGAGCAGTACTTC | CASSDRGGEQYF
TRBJ2-1 | TRBV28 | - | - | TGTGCCAGCAGTTTAGGGACAAAGGGTCCGACTGAGCAGTTCTTC | CASSLGTKGPTEQFF
TRBJ2-1 | TRBV11-1 | - | - | TGTGCCAGCAGCTTAGTCCAGGCAGGGAACTCCTACAATGAGCAGTTCTTC | CASSLVQAGNSYNEQFF
TRBJ2-2 | TRBV7-6 | - | - | TGTGCCAGCAGCTTAGGTCAGGGCACCGGGGAGCTGTTTTTT | CASSLGQGTGELFF
TRBJ2-7 | TRBV2 | TRBD2 | - | TGTGCCAGCTCTCCGGGACTATCTGTCGAGCAGTACTTC | CASSPGLSVEQYF